This T cell receptor (beta chain) was identified in a study of cytomegalovirus exposure and HLA in healthy donors. Study outcomes and limitations: In a later analysis, TCR association rates varied by HLA locus: DRB1 most, HLA-C fewest. Later examination showed HLA-associated TCR beta chains had greater clonal expansion than equally common others. Researchers catalogued 160 or so TCR beta chains as cytomegalovirus-associated.

Worth noting for this clone: What it binds is not known.

Trimming removed 0 bases from V and 3 bases from J, with 3 bases in between. Germline V gives CDR1 LGHNA, CDR2 YNFKEQ. The CDR3 length is 13 residues. Though nominally healthy at sampling, donors likely had unrecorded immune exposures. With 60 Vbeta and 13 Jbeta primers, the PCR was carried out. The method was immunoSEQ multiplex PCR; TCRdb's version includes in-frame clones alone and lacks a portion of them. The sample consists of approximately 180,000 clones, 75% to 80% of them appearing once. The rearrangement uses TRBV4-2 and TRBJ1-3; D ambiguous. This clonotype was sampled from a man in his forties in good health and CMV-seropositive. The specimen sequenced was PBMCs. This CDR3 is CASSQDIGNTIYF. The CDR3 DNA sequence: TGTGCCAGCAGCCAAGATATTGGAAACACCATATATTTT.